The clone carrying this T cell receptor (beta chain) was detected only once. The record originates from a study of OX40 agonist ivuxolimab in advanced cancers. Background on the study: The patients received ivuxolimab by intravenous route every 2 weeks at 0.01 to 10 mg/kg.

Data came from immunoSEQ multiplex PCR; TCRdb stores just in-frame clones and leaves some out. Of some 99,000 clones listed, about 86% were seen once; the top ten hold more than 1.4%. CDR3 length equals 11 residues. Germline assignment: CDR1 SGHTS and CDR2 YDEGEE. The ends lost 4 bases at V and 11 bases at J; junction bases unmatched: 3. Sequenced material: CD4+ or CD8+ T cells sorted from blood, taken in a trial of the OX40 agonist ivuxolimab. This TCR was recovered from an adult with an advanced solid tumor such as melanoma, head and neck, liver or kidney cancer. V and J are TRBV5-8 and TRBJ2-1; 7 bases align to TRBD2. The DNA for the CDR3 is TGTGCCAGCAGCAGCGGGACGAAGCAGTTCTTC. It translates to CASSSGTKQFF.